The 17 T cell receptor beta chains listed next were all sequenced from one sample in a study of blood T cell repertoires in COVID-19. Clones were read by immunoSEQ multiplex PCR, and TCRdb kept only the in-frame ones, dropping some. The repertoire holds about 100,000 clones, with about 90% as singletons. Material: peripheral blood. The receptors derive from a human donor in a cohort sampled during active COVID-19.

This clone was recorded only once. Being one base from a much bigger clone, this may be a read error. The CDR3 protein is CASSVTSGSTDTQYF. The CDR3 DNA reads as TGTGCCAGCAGTGTGACTAGCGGGAGCACAGATACGCAGTATTTT. This chain joins TRBV6-4 and TRBJ2-3; 10 bases align to TRBD2. Losses at the gene ends were 4 bases for V and 0 bases for J; bases not matched to a gene: 1. Germline CDR1 MRHNA, CDR2 SNTAGT. The CDR3 has 15 residues.

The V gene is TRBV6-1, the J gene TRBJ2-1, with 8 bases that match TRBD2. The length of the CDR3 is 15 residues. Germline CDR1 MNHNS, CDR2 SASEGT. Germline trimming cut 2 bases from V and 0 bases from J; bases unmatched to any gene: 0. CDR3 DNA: TGTGCCAGCAGTGAACGGGAGGGCTCCTACAATGAGCAGTTCTTC. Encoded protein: CASSEREGSYNEQFF.

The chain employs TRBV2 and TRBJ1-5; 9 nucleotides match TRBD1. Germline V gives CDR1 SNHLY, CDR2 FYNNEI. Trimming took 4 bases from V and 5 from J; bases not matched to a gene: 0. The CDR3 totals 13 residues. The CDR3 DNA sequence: TGTGCCAGCAGTGGACAGGGGGATCAGCCCCAGCATTTT. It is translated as CASSGQGDQPQHF.

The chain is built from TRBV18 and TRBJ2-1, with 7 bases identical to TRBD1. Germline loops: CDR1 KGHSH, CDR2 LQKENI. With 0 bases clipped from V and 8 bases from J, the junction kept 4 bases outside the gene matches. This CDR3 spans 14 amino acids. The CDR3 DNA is TGTGCCAGCTCACCACCGACAGGGAAGGATGAGCAGTTCTTC. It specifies CASSPPTGKDEQFF.

The CDR3 nucleotides read TGCAGCGTCCCCCTCGCGGAAAAACTGTTTTTT. This sequence encodes CSVPLAEKLFF. The rearrangement links TRBV29-1 to TRBJ1-4; D remains ambiguous. The V end was cut by 6 bases, the J end by 8 bases, with 10 bases between. CDR3 length: 11 residues. Germline V lookup: CDR1 SQVTM, CDR2 ANQGSEA.

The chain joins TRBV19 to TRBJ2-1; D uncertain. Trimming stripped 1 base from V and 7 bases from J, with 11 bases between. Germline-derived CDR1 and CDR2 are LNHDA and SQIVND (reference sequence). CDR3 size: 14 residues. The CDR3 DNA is TGTGCCAGTAGTATAGTTGGCCGGCGGAATGAGCAGTTCTTC. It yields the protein CASSIVGRRNEQFF.

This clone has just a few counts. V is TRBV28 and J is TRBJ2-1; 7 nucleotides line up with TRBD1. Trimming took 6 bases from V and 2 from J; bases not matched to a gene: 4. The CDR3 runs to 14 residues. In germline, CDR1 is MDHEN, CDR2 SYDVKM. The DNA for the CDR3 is TGTGCCAGCAGAGGGACAGTAACCTACAATGAGCAGTTCTTC. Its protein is CASRGTVTYNEQFF.

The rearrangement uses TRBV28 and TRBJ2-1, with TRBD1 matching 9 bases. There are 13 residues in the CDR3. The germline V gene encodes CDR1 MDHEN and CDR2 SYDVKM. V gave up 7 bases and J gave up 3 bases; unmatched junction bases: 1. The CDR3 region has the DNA TGTGCCAGCAACAGGGGGCACTACAATGAGCAGTTCTTC. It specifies CASNRGHYNEQFF.

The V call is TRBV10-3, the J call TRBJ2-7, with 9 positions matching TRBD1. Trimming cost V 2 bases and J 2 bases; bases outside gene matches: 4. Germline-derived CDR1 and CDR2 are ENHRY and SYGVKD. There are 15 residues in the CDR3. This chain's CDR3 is CAISETGGIPYEQYF. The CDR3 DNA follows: TGTGCCATCAGTGAGACAGGGGGCATACCCTACGAGCAGTACTTC.

CDR3 DNA: TGTGCCAGCAGTCTACTACTAGCGGGAGTTTTAGATACGCAGTATTTT. This sequence encodes CASSLLLAGVLDTQYF. The rearrangement uses TRBV28 and TRBJ2-3, with 11 positions matching TRBD2. Germline trimming cut 5 bases from V and 5 bases from J; bases unmatched to any gene: 9. The germline V gene has CDR1 MDHEN and CDR2 SYDVKM. The CDR3 has 16 amino acids.

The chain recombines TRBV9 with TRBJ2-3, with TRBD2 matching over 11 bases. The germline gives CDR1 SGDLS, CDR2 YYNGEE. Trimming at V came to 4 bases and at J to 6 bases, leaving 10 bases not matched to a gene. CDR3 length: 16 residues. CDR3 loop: CASSTGLAVEVDTQYF. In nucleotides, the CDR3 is TGTGCCAGCAGCACGGGACTAGCGGTGGAGGTCGATACGCAGTATTTT.

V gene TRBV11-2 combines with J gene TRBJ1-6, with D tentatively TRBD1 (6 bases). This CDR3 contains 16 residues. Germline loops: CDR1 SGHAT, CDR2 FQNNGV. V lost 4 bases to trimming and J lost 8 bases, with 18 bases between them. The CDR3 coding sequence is TGTGCCAGCAGCTATACGGGGCAGGGGATTTATTCACCCCTCCACTTT. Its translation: CASSYTGQGIYSPLHF.

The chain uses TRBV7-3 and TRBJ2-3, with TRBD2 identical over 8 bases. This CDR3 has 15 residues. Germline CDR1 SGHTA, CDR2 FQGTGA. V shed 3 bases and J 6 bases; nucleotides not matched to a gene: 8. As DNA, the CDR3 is TGTGCCAGCAGCTTGAGGACTAGCCCAATGGATACGCAGTATTTT. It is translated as CASSLRTSPMDTQYF. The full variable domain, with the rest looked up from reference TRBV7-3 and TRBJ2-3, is GAGVSQTPSNKVTEKGKYVELRCDPISGHTALYWYRQSLGQGPEFLIYFQGTGAADDSGLPNDRFFAVRPEGSVSTLKIQRTERGDSAVYLCASSLRTSPMDTQYFGPGTRLTVL.

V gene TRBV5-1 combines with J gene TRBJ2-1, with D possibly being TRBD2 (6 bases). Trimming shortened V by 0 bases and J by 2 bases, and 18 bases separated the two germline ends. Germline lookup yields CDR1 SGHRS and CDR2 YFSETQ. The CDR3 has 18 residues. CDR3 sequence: CASSLGLGPTKTYNEQFF. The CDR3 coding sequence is TGCGCCAGCAGCTTGGGACTAGGTCCTACAAAAACCTACAATGAGCAGTTCTTC.

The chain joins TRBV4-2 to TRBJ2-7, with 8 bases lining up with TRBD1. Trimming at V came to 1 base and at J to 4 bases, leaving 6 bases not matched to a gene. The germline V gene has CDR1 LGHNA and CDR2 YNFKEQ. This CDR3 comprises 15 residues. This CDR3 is CASSQVSDREYEQYF. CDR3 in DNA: TGTGCCAGCAGCCAAGTTTCGGACAGGGAGTACGAGCAGTACTTC.

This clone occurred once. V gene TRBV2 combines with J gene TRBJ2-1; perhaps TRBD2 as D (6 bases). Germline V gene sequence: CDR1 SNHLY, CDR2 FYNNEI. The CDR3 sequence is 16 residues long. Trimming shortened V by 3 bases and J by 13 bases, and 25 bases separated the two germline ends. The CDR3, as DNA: TGTGCCAGCAGTGAGGGGATGGGACTGGGTACCGGACCTCAGTTCTTC. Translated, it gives CASSEGMGLGTGPQFF.

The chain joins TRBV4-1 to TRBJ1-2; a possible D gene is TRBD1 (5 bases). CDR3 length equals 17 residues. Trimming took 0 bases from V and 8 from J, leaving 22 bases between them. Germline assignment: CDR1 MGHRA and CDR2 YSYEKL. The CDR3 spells CASSQDSFGGAREGYTF. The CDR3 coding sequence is TGCGCCAGCAGCCAAGATTCCTTCGGGGGAGCTAGGGAAGGCTACACCTTC.